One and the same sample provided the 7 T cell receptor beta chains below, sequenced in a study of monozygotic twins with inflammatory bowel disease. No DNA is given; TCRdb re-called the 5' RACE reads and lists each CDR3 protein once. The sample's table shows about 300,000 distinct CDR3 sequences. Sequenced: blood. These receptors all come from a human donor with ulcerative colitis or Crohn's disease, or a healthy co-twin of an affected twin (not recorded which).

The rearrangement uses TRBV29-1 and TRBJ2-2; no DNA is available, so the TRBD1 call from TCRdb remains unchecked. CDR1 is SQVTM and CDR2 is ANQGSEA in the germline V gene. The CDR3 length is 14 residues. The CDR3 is CSVVGGGGPGELFF.

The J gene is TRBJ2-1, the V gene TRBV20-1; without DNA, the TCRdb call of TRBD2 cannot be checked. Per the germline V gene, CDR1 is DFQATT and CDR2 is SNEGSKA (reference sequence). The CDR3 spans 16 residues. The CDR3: CSAQTASLGSGHEQFF.

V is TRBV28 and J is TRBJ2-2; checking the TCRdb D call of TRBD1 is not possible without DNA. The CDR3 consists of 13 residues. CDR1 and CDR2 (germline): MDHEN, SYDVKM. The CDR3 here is CASSGHPTGELFF.

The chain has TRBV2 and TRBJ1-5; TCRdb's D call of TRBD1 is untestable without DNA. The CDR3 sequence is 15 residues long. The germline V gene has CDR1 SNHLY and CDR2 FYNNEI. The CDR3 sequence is CASSHSTGARQPQHF.

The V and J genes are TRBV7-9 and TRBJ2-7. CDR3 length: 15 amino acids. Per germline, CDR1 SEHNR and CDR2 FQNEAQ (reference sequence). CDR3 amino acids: CASSLFAGGSYEQYF.

The CDR3 loop reads CASSRGDRAAFF. This chain uses TRBV12-3 or TRBV12-4 with TRBJ1-1; there is no DNA to check the TCRdb D call of TRBD1. This CDR3 region has 12 residues.

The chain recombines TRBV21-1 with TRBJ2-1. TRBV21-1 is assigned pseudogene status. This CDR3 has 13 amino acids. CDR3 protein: CASSKYSPYEQFF.